The next 16 T cell receptor beta chains were all read from a single sample in a study of blood T cell repertoires in COVID-19. Method: immunoSEQ multiplex PCR; TCRdb's copy keeps in-frame clones and lacks some. The sample has 450,000 or so clones, 70% to 90% seen once. Sequences were obtained from peripheral blood. Receptors were obtained from a man between 18 and 29 years old with COVID-19, enrolled during active disease.

V is TRBV5-4 and J is TRBJ1-1, with 7 nucleotides matching TRBD1. Germline assignment: CDR1 SGHNT and CDR2 YYREEE (reference sequence). Unmatched junction bases numbered 13, after V lost 4 bases and J lost 7 bases. The CDR3 is 15 amino acids. CDR3 nucleotide sequence: TGTGCCAGCAGCCAACGTTCAGGGGGGCGCGGTGAAGCTTTCTTT. Translation: CASSQRSGGRGEAFF.

This sequence joins TRBV12-3 or TRBV12-4 and TRBJ1-4; 9 bases align to TRBD1. J lost 8 bases, V lost 6 bases, and 4 bases had no gene match. This CDR3 region has 13 residues. CDR3 protein: CASSRDRAEKLFF. Here the CDR3 DNA reads TGTGCCAGCAGCCGGGACAGGGCCGAAAAACTGTTTTTT.

A note on this clone: This sample includes further DNA sequences coding for the same CDR3. This chain connects TRBV6-5 to TRBJ2-7; 11 nucleotides line up with TRBD1. The CDR3 runs 14 residues. V lost 2 bases and J lost 4; bases outside the gene matches: 1. Germline-derived CDR1 and CDR2 are MNHEY and SVGAGI. Here the CDR3 DNA reads TGTGCCAGCAGTTACGGACAGGGGGCTTACGAGCAGTACTTC. It is translated as CASSYGQGAYEQYF.

J is TRBJ1-1 and V is TRBV2; 8 nucleotides line up with TRBD1. The CDR3 runs 17 residues. V was pared by 1 base and J by 1 base, with 8 bases of the junction left unmatched. Germline V CDR1 and CDR2: SNHLY, FYNNEI. The CDR3 sequence: CASSEGRTGTANTEAFF. CDR3 DNA sequence: TGTGCCAGCAGTGAAGGAAGGACAGGGACGGCGAACACTGAAGCTTTCTTT.

The chain couples TRBV6-1 to TRBJ2-1, with 10 positions matching TRBD2. Germline CDR1 reads MNHNS; CDR2 reads SASEGT. With V trimmed by 1 base and J by 6 bases, 6 bases remained unmatched. The CDR3 sequence is 16 residues long. CDR3 bases: TGTGCCAGCAGTGAAGAGAGAGGGACTAGCGTCAATGAGCAGTTCTTC. This encodes CASSEERGTSVNEQFF.

This chain uses TRBV10-2 with TRBJ1-1; possibly TRBD1 for D (5 bases). V lost 4 bases and J lost 5, with 11 bases in between. The CDR3 is 13 amino acids. The V gene's germline CDR1 is WSHSY and CDR2 SAAADI. CDR3 DNA sequence: TGCGCCAGCAGTGGGGGGGTTTGGACTGAAGCTTTCTTT. This encodes CASSGGVWTEAFF.

This clone has a single count. The J gene is TRBJ2-5, the V gene TRBV7-9, with D perhaps matching TRBD1 (6 bases). V shed 2 bases and J shed 2 bases, with 6 bases lying between them. CDR3 length: 13 residues. Per the germline V gene, CDR1 is SEHNR and CDR2 is FQNEAQ (reference sequence). CDR3 loop: CASSLQGQETQYF. The CDR3 DNA sequence: TGTGCCAGCAGCTTACAGGGGCAAGAGACCCAGTACTTC.

The V and J genes are TRBV5-1 and TRBJ2-1; 8 bases are shared with TRBD2. The CDR3 is made up of 16 amino acids. Trimming took 2 bases from V and 0 from J; bases not matched to a gene: 4. Per the germline V gene, CDR1 is SGHRS and CDR2 is YFSETQ. The CDR3 region is CASSLDGGASYNEQFF. CDR3 in DNA: TGCGCCAGCAGCTTAGACGGGGGGGCCTCCTACAATGAGCAGTTCTTC.

V is TRBV11-2 and J is TRBJ1-6; D is uncertain. Germline loops: CDR1 SGHAT, CDR2 FQNNGV. V gave up 0 bases and J gave up 9 bases, with 9 bases separating them. The CDR3 has 14 amino acids. For the CDR3, the DNA is TGTGCCAGCAGCTTAGATACGAGAGGTTCACCCCTCCACTTT. It is translated as CASSLDTRGSPLHF.

The chain combines TRBV5-1 with TRBJ2-2; 7 bases map to TRBD1. Germline lookup yields CDR1 SGHRS and CDR2 YFSETQ. Unmatched junction bases numbered 6, after V lost 4 bases and J lost 0 bases. The CDR3 sequence is 16 residues long. The CDR3 region has the DNA TGCGCCAGCAGCAAACTGGGACAGACGAACACCGGGGAGCTGTTTTTT. Its translation is CASSKLGQTNTGELFF.

The chain recombines TRBV6-5 with TRBJ2-3; tentative D call: TRBD2 (5 bases). This CDR3 has 14 amino acids. Germline CDR1 MNHEY, CDR2 SVGAGI. V lost 6 bases and J lost 4, with 14 bases in between. CDR3 sequence reads: CASRLVTGADTQYF. The CDR3 region has the DNA TGTGCCAGCAGACTAGTAACCGGTGCAGATACGCAGTATTTT.

This clone was seen only once. This rearrangement joins TRBV7-2 to TRBJ2-7; a possible D gene is TRBD2 (6 bases). Trimming took off 3 bases at V and 5 bases at J, with 14 bases between the two ends. The length of the CDR3 is 14 residues. Germline CDR1 is SGHTA and CDR2 is FQGNSA. DNA of the CDR3: TGTGCCAGCAGCTTCGGGACTCCCCGCCACGAGCAGTACTTC. It specifies CASSFGTPRHEQYF. Combining the CDR3 with reference TRBV7-2 and TRBJ2-7 gives the whole variable domain GAGVSQSPSNKVTEKGKDVELRCDPISGHTALYWYRQSLGQGLEFLIYFQGNSAPDKSGLPSDRFSAERTGGSVSTLTIQRTQQEDSAVYLCASSFGTPRHEQYFGPGTRLTVT.

The chain uses TRBV10-1 and TRBJ2-1; 9 bases are shared with TRBD2. The germline CDR1 and CDR2 sequences are WNHNN and SYGVQD (reference sequence). The CDR3 sequence is 17 residues long. V shed 0 bases, J shed 9 bases, and the junction held 12 bases outside the gene matches. This chain's CDR3 is CASSESGFGGRAREQFF. In DNA form, the CDR3 reads TGCGCCAGCAGTGAGTCAGGTTTTGGCGGGAGGGCCCGTGAGCAGTTCTTC.

The genes are TRBV7-9 and TRBJ2-1; D possibly corresponds to TRBD2 (6 bases). V was cut by 4 bases and J by 1 base, with 11 bases left in between. The CDR3 spans 15 residues. Per the germline V gene, CDR1 is SEHNR and CDR2 is FQNEAQ (reference sequence). CDR3 residues: CASSSRLDSYNEQFF. The CDR3, as DNA: TGTGCCAGCAGCTCCCGACTAGATTCCTACAATGAGCAGTTCTTC.

This clone was detected ten times or more. The V call is TRBV2, the J call TRBJ2-3; TRBD1 matches 12 bases. CDR3 size: 17 residues. Germline CDR1 and CDR2: SNHLY and FYNNEI. V was clipped by 4 bases and J by 5 bases; unmatched bases: 10. In DNA, the CDR3 is TGTGCCAGCAGTGTCGGTTCGGGGACAGGGGGCATAGATACGCAGTATTTT. Its protein product is CASSVGSGTGGIDTQYF. The entire variable domain, with the rest obtained from reference TRBV2 and TRBJ2-3, is as follows: EPEVTQTPSHQVTQMGQEVILRCVPISNHLYFYWYRQILGQKVEFLVSFYNNEISEKSEIFDDQFSVERPDGSNFTLKIRSTKLEDSAMYFCASSVGSGTGGIDTQYFGPGTRLTVL.

This rearrangement joins TRBV24-1 to TRBJ1-2; D gene uncertain. Trimming stripped 3 bases from V and 0 bases from J, with 13 bases between. CDR1 and CDR2 (germline): KGHDR, SFDVKD. CDR3 size: 16 residues. The CDR3 DNA follows: TGTGCCACCAGTGATCAGCAGCGACCAACTAACTATGGCTACACCTTC. It is translated as CATSDQQRPTNYGYTF.